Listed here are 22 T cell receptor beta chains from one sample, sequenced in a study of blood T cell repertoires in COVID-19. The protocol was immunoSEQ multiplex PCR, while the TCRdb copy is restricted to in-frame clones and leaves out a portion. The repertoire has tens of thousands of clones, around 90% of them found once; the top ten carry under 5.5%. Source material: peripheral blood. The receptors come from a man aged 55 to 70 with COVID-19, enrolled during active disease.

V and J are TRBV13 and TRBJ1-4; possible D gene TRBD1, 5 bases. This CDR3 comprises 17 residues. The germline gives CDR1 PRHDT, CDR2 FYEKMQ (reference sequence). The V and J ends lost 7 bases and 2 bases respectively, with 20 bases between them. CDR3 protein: CASTLRVGGSTNEKLFF. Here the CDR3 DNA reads TGTGCCAGCACCCTACGGGTCGGGGGATCTACTAATGAAAAACTGTTTTTT. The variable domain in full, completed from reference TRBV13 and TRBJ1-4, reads AAGVIQSPRHLIKEKRETATLKCYPIPRHDTVYWYQQGPGQDPQFLISFYEKMQSDKGSIPDRFSAQQFSDYHSELNMSSLELGDSALYFCASTLRVGGSTNEKLFFGSGTQLSVL.

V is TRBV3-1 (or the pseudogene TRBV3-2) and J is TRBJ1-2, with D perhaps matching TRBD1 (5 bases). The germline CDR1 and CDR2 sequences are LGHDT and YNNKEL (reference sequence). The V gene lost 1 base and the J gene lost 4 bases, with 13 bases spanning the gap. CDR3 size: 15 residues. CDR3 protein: CASSQAGFGAYGYTF. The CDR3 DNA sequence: TGTGCCAGCAGCCAAGCTGGATTTGGGGCCTATGGCTACACCTTC.

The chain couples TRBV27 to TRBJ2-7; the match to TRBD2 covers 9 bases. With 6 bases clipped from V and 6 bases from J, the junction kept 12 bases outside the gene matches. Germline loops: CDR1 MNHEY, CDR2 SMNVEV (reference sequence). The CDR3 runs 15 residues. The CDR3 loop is CASRVAGVAPLEQYF. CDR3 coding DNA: TGTGCCAGCAGGGTAGCGGGAGTAGCTCCCCTCGAGCAGTACTTC.

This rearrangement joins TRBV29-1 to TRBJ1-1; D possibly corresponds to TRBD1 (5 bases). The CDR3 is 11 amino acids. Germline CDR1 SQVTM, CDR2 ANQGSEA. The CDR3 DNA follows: TGCAGTGGGGGGGAGAACACTGAAGCTTTCTTT. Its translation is CSGGENTEAFF.

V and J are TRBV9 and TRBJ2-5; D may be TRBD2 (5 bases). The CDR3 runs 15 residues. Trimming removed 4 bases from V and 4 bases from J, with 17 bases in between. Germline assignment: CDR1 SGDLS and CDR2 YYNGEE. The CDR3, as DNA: TGTGCCAGCAGCCCGAGCCACCCCCGGGGAGAGACCCAGTACTTC. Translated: CASSPSHPRGETQYF. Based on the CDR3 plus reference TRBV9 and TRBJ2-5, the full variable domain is DSGVTQTPKHLITATGQRVTLRCSPRSGDLSVYWYQQSLDQGLQFLIQYYNGEERAKGNILERFSAQQFPDLHSELNLSSLELGDSALYFCASSPSHPRGETQYFGPGTRLLVL.

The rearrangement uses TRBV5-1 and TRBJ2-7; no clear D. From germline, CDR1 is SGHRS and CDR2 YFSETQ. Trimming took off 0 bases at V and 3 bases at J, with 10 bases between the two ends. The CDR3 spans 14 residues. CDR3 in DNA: TGCGCCAGCAGCTTGGCCGGAAGACACTACGAGCAGTACTTC. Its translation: CASSLAGRHYEQYF. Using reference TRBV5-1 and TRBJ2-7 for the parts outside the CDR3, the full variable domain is KAGVTQTPRYLIKTRGQQVTLSCSPISGHRSVSWYQQTPGQGLQFLFEYFSETQRNKGNFPGRFSGRQFSNSRSEMNVSTLELGDSALYLCASSLAGRHYEQYFGPGTRLTVT.

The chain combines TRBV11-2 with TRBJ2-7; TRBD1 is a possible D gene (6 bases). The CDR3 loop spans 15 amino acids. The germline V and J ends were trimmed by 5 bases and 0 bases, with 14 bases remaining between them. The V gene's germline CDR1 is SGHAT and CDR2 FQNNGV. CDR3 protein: CASSADSLSSYEQYF. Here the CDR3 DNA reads TGTGCCAGCAGCGCGGACAGTCTCAGCTCCTACGAGCAGTACTTC.

CDR3 region: CASSLAGPSNTEAFF. The CDR3 DNA is TGTGCCAGCAGCTTAGCTGGGCCGTCGAACACTGAAGCTTTCTTT. This sequence joins TRBV7-2 and TRBJ1-1; D is unresolved. Germline-derived CDR1 and CDR2 are SGHTA and FQGNSA. Trimming stripped 0 bases from V and 1 base from J, with 9 bases between. CDR3 length: 15 residues.

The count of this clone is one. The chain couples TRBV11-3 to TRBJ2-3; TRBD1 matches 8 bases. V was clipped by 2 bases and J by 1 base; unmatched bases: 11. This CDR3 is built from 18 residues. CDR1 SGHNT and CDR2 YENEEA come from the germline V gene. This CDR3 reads CASSLRSGGGEGTDTQYF. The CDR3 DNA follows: TGTGCCAGCAGCTTACGGTCAGGGGGCGGGGAGGGCACAGATACGCAGTATTTT.

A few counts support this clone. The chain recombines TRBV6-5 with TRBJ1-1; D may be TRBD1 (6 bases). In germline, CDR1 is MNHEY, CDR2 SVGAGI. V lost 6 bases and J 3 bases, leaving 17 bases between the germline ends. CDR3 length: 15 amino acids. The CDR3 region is CASSHSNRADTEAFF. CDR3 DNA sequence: TGTGCCAGCAGCCACTCAAACAGGGCGGACACTGAAGCTTTCTTT.

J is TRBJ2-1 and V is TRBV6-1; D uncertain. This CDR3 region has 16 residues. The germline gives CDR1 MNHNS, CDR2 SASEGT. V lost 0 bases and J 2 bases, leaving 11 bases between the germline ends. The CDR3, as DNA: TGTGCCAGCAGTGAAGCGCGTGGCGGCCCCTACAATGAGCAGTTCTTC. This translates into CASSEARGGPYNEQFF.

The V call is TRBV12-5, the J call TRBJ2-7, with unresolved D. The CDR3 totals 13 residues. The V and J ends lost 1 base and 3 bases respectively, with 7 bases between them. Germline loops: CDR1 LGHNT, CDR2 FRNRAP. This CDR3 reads CASGLEPNYEQYF. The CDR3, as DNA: TGTGCTAGTGGTTTGGAGCCTAACTACGAGCAGTACTTC. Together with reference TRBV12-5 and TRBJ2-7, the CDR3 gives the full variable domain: DARVTQTPRHKVTEMGQEVTMRCQPILGHNTVFWYRQTMMQGLELLAYFRNRAPLDDSGMPKDRFSAEMPDATLATLKIQPSEPRDSAVYFCASGLEPNYEQYFGPGTRLTVT.

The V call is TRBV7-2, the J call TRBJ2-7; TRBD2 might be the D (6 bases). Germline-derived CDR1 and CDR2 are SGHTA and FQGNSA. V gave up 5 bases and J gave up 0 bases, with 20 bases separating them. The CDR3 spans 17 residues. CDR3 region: CASSLRGRSGGSYEQYF. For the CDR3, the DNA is TGTGCCAGCAGCCTCCGGGGGAGGAGCGGAGGCTCCTACGAGCAGTACTTC.

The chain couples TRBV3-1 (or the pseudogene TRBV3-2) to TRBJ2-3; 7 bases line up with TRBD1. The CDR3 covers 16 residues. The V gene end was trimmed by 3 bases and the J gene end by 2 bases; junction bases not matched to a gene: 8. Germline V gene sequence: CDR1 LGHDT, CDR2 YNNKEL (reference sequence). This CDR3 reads CASSQGQTKITDTQYF. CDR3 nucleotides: TGTGCCAGCAGCCAGGGACAGACGAAGATCACAGATACGCAGTATTTT.

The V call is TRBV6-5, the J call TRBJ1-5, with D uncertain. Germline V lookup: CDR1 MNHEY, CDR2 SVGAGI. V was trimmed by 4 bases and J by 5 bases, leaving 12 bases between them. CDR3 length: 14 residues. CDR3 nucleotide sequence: TGTGCCAGCAGTTCAGGACTTAAGGATCAGCCCCAGCATTTT. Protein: CASSSGLKDQPQHF.

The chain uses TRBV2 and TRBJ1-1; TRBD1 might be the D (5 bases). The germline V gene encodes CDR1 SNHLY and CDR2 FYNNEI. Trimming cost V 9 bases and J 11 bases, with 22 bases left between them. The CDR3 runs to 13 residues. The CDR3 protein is CASVSDGAGGAFF. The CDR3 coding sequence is TGTGCCAGTGTTTCGGACGGAGCCGGGGGGGCTTTCTTT.

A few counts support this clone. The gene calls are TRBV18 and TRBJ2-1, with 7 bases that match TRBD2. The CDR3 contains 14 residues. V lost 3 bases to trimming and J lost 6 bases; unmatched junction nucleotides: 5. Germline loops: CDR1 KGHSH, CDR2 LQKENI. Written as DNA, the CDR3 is TGTGCCAGCTCACCTAGGACTAGGGTCAATGAGCAGTTCTTC. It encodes CASSPRTRVNEQFF. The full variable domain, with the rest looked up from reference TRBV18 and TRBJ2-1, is NAGVMQNPRHLVRRRGQEARLRCSPMKGHSHVYWYRQLPEEGLKFMVYLQKENIIDESGMPKERFSAEFPKEGPSILRIQQVVRGDSAAYFCASSPRTRVNEQFFGPGTRLTVL.

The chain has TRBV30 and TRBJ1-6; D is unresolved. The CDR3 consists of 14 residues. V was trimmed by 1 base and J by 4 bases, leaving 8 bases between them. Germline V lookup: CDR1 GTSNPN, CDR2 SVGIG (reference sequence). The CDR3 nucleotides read TGTGCCTGGAGTGGAACAGCTTATAATTCACCCCTCCACTTT. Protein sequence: CAWSGTAYNSPLHF. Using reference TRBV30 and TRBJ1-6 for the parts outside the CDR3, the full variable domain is SQTIHQWPATLVQPVGSPLSLECTVEGTSNPNLYWYRQAAGRGLQLLFYSVGIGQISSEVPQNLSASRPQDRQFILSSKKLLLSDSGFYLCAWSGTAYNSPLHFGNGTRLTVT.

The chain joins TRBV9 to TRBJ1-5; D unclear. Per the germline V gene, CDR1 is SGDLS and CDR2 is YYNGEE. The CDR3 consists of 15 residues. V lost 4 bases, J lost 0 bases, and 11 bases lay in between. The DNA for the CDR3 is TGTGCCAGCAGCAAATCCCCTTTTAGCAATCAGCCCCAGCATTTT. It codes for CASSKSPFSNQPQHF.

CDR3 DNA sequence: TGTGCCAGCAGACCGGACAGGGGCGGGCAGCCCCAGCATTTT. This sequence encodes CASRPDRGGQPQHF. This chain links TRBV28 with TRBJ1-5; the match to TRBD1 covers 9 bases. Per germline, CDR1 MDHEN and CDR2 SYDVKM. The CDR3 has 14 amino acids. V was pared by 6 bases and J by 7 bases, with 7 bases of the junction left unmatched.

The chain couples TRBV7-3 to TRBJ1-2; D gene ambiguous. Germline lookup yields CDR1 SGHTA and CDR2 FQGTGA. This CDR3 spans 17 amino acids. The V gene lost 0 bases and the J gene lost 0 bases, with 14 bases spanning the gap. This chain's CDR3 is CASSLTFFRETNYGYTF. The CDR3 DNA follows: TGTGCCAGCAGCTTAACCTTTTTTCGGGAAACTAACTATGGCTACACCTTC.

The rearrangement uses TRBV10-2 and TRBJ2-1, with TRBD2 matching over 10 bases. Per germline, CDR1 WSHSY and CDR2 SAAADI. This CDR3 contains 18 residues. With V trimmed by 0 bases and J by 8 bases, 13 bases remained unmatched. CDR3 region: CASSESGIEAGGYYEQFF. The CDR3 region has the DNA TGCGCCAGCAGTGAGTCTGGAATTGAAGCGGGAGGGTACTATGAGCAGTTCTTC.